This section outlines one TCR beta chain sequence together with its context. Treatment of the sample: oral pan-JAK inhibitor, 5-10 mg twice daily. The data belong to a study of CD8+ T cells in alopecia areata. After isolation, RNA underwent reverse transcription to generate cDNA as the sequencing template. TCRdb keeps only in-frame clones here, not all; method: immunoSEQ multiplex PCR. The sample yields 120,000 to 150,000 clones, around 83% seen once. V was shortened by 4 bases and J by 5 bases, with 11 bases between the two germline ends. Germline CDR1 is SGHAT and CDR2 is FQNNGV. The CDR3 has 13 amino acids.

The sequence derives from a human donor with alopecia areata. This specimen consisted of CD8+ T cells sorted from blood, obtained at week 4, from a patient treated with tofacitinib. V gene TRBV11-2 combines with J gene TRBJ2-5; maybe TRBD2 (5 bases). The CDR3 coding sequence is TGTGCCAGCAGCTCGTCCCCGGGGGAGACCCAGTACTTC. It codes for CASSSSPGETQYF.